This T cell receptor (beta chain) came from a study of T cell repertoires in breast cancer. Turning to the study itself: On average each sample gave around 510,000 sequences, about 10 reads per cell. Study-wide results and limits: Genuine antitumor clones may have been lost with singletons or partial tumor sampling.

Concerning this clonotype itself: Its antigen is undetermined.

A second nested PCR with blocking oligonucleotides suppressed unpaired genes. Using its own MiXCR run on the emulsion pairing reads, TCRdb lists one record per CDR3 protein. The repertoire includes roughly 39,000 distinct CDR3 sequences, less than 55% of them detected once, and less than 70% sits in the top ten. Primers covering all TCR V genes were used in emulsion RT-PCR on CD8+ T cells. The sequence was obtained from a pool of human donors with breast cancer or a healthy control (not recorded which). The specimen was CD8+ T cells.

CDR3 nucleotide sequence: TGTGCCAGCAGCGCCGGGACGGGGGCCTATAATTCACCCCTCCACTTT. It codes for CASSAGTGAYNSPLHF. V and J are TRBV11-1 and TRBJ1-6; perhaps TRBD1 as D (5 bases). Trimming left V 5 bases short and J 2 bases short, with 13 bases between. The CDR3 totals 16 residues. Germline V gene data show CDR1 as SGHAT and CDR2 as FQDESV (reference sequence).